The source of this T cell receptor beta chain is a study of blood T cells in healthy people across ages. Study-level points and caveats: It was found that TCR beta diversity correlated strongly with the percentage of naive T cells. In older individuals, TCR beta diversity per million T cells was lower, falling roughly linearly with age. Unknown donor CMV status possibly confounded expanded clonotype changes. Higher diversity and more naive CD4+ cells were features of long-lived donors, compared to aged donors.

This clonotype turned up a few times. No antigen is known for it. Combining a sample-barcoded 5' primer with a J-beta primer mix, a second PCR ran for about 6 to 11 cycles. MiXCR, applied by TCRdb to the 5' RACE reads, yields one record per CDR3 protein. The sample has about 1.6 million distinct CDR3 sequences; roughly 32% are singletons. The TCR sequence derives from a woman in her 30s in good health. Sequencing was done on a sample of blood.

In nucleotides, the CDR3 is TGTGCCAGCACCTTTGCGAGGGTCAGCTCCTACAATGAGCAGTTCTTC. It yields the protein CASTFARVSSYNEQFF. The rearrangement uses TRBV6-6 and TRBJ2-1, with a possible D match to TRBD2 (5 bases). Germline V lookup: CDR1 MNHNY, CDR2 SVGAGI (reference sequence). Between the trimmed V and J ends, which lost 7 bases and 0 bases, there was a span of 16 bases. The CDR3 consists of 16 residues.